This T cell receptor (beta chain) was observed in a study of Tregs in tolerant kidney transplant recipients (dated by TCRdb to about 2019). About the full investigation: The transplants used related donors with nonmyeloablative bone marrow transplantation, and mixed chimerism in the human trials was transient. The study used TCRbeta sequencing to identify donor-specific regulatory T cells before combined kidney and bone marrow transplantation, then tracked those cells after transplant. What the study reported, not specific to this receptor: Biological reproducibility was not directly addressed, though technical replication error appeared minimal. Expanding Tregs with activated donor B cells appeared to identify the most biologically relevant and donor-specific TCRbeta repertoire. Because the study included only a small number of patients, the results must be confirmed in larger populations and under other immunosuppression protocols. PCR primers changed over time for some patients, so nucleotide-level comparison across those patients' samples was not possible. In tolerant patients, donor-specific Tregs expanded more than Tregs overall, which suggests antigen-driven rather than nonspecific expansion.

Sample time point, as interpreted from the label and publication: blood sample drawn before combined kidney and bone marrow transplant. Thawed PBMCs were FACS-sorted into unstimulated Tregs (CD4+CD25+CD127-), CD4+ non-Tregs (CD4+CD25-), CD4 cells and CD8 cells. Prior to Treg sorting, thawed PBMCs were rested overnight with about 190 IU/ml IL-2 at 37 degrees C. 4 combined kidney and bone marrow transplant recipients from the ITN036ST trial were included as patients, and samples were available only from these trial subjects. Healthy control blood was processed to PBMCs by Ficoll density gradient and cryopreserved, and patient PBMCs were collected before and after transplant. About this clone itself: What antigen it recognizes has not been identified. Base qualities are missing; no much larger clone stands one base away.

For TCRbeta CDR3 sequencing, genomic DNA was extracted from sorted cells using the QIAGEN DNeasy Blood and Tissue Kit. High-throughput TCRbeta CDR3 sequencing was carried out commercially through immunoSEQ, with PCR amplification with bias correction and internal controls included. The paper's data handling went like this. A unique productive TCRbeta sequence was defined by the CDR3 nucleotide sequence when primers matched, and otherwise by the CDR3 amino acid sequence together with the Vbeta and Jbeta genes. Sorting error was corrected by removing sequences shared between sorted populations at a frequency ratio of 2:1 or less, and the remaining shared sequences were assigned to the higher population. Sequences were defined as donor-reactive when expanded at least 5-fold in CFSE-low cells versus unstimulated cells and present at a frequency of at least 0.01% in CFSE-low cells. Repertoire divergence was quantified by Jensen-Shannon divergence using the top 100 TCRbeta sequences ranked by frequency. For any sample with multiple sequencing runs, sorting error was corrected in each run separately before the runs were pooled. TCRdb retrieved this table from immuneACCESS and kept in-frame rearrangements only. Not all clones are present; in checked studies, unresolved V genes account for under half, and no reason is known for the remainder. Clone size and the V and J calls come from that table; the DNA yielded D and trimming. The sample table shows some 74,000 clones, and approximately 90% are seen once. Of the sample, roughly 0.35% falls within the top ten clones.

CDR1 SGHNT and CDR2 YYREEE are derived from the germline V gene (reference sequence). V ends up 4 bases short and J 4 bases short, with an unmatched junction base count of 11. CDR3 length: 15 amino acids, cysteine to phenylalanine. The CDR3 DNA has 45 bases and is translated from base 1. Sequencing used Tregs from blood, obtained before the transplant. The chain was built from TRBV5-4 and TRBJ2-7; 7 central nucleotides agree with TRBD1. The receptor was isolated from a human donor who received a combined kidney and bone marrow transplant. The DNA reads TGTGCCAGCAGCCTTTCGACAGGGAGTGCGTACGAGCAGTACTTC. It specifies CASSLSTGSAYEQYF.